These 26 T cell receptor beta chains were all obtained from the same sample, sequenced in a study of response to subunit inactivated influenza vaccine. MiXCR was run by TCRdb on the RT-PCR reads, yielding one entry per CDR3 protein. The data show 500,000 to 550,000 distinct CDR3 sequences, 20% to 25% seen once. The same data also went into a second study, on T cells expressing NK-cell markers. From that report: TCR beta cDNA was generated via 5'RACE template switching incorporating UMIs.

Sequencing was performed on CD4+ T cells sorted from PBMCs, taken about 11 days after vaccination. These receptors all stem from a man aged 45-65 years who received an inactivated influenza vaccine.

The V call is TRBV7-9, the J call TRBJ1-1; tentatively, D is TRBD1 (6 bases). This CDR3 region has 13 residues. The V and J ends lost 5 bases and 4 bases respectively, with 11 bases between them. The germline gives CDR1 SEHNR, CDR2 FQNEAQ (reference sequence). In DNA form, the CDR3 reads TGTGCCAGCAGCCCAGGACAGATCACTGAAGCTTTCTTT. It encodes CASSPGQITEAFF.

CDR3 nucleotide sequence: TGCAGTGCTAGAGCCCCGGTGGCAGATACGCAGTATTTT. Protein sequence: CSARAPVADTQYF. The rearrangement uses TRBV20-1 and TRBJ2-3; no clear D gene. Trimming left V 1 base short and J 4 bases short, with 9 bases between. This CDR3 region has 13 residues. The V gene's germline CDR1 is DFQATT and CDR2 SNEGSKA (reference sequence).

This clonotype has just a few counts. The chain is built from TRBV6-7 and TRBJ2-2, with 8 bases lining up with TRBD2. TRBV6-7 is noted as an ORF with a role that remains uncertain. CDR3 length equals 17 residues. V dropped 0 bases and J dropped 3; count of bases not matched to a gene: 6. The CDR3 is CASSYSRRGVYTGELFF. The DNA for the CDR3 is TGTGCCAGCAGTTACTCTCGGCGGGGGGTTTACACCGGGGAGCTGTTTTTT.

The CDR3 DNA reads TGTGCCAGCAGCTTACGGGTGCTAGCGGGAATCACAGATACGCAGTATTTT. This codes for CASSLRVLAGITDTQYF. The V and J genes are TRBV11-2 and TRBJ2-3, with 9 bases matching TRBD2. The trim removed 2 bases at V and 2 bases at J, leaving 8 bases unmatched. There are 17 residues in the CDR3. Germline loops: CDR1 SGHAT, CDR2 FQNNGV.

The V gene is TRBV2, the J gene TRBJ1-5, with D possibly matching TRBD1 (6 bases). Trimming removed 5 bases from V and 7 bases from J, with 15 bases in between. The V gene's germline CDR1 is SNHLY and CDR2 FYNNEI. The CDR3 sequence is 14 residues long. The CDR3 DNA sequence: TGTGCCAGCAGTACCCTGGGGGGCGGCCAGCCCCAGCATTTT. Translation gives CASSTLGGGQPQHF. Full variable domain (outside the CDR3, taken from reference TRBV2 and TRBJ1-5): EPEVTQTPSHQVTQMGQEVILRCVPISNHLYFYWYRQILGQKVEFLVSFYNNEISEKSEIFDDQFSVERPDGSNFTLKIRSTKLEDSAMYFCASSTLGGGQPQHFGDGTRLSIL.

The rearrangement uses TRBV5-1 and TRBJ1-1, with 11 bases lining up with TRBD1. Germline CDR1 reads SGHRS; CDR2 reads YFSETQ. CDR3 length: 15 amino acids. Germline trimming cut 4 bases from V and 4 bases from J; bases unmatched to any gene: 6. CDR3 bases: TGCGCCAGCAGCAAATGGACAGGGGGCCCCACTGAAGCTTTCTTT. This encodes CASSKWTGGPTEAFF.

This chain joins TRBV7-8 and TRBJ2-3; 9 bases are shared with TRBD2. The V and J ends lost 1 base and 0 bases, in that order; junction bases with no gene match: 5. Per germline, CDR1 SGHVS and CDR2 FQNEAQ. The CDR3 is made up of 17 amino acids. In nucleotides, the CDR3 is TGTGCCAGCAGCTTAGGCTCCCTAGCGGGGAGCACAGATACGCAGTATTTT. This encodes CASSLGSLAGSTDTQYF. The whole variable domain, remainder taken from reference TRBV7-8 and TRBJ2-3, is GAGVSQSPRYKVAKRGQDVALRCDPISGHVSLFWYQQALGQGPEFLTYFQNEAQLDKSGLPSDRFFAERPEGSVSTLKIQRTQQEDSAVYLCASSLGSLAGSTDTQYFGPGTRLTVL.

This rearrangement joins TRBV20-1 to TRBJ2-7; 9 nucleotides align to TRBD2. The CDR3 is 12 amino acids. Trimming at V came to 7 bases and at J to 9 bases, leaving 10 bases not matched to a gene. Germline V gene lookup returns CDR1 DFQATT and CDR2 SNEGSKA (reference sequence). The CDR3 loop is CSGTSEYGWQYF. The CDR3 region has the DNA TGCAGTGGGACTAGCGAATACGGCTGGCAGTACTTC.

This clonotype was observed a single time. The V gene is TRBV6-2 or TRBV6-3, the J gene TRBJ2-1; a weak D match, TRBD2 (5 bases). Germline-derived CDR1 and CDR2 are MNHEY and SVGEGT. Deletions cut 8 bases from V and 0 bases from J, with 20 bases between. The length of the CDR3 is 17 residues. CDR3 sequence (DNA): TGTGCCAGCCAGTCGCGGGTCAGGACCCTCTCCTACAATGAGCAGTTCTTC. Translated: CASQSRVRTLSYNEQFF.

The V call is TRBV7-2, the J call TRBJ2-7; D gene unclear. Between the trimmed V and J ends, which lost 1 base and 3 bases, there was a span of 13 bases. Germline V lookup: CDR1 SGHTA, CDR2 FQGNSA. The CDR3 is 15 amino acids. The CDR3 DNA is TGTGCCAGCAGCTTAGTGGGCCAGGTAGACTACGAGCAGTACTTC. Protein sequence: CASSLVGQVDYEQYF. Variable domain in full (rest from reference TRBV7-2 and TRBJ2-7): GAGVSQSPSNKVTEKGKDVELRCDPISGHTALYWYRQSLGQGLEFLIYFQGNSAPDKSGLPSDRFSAERTGGSVSTLTIQRTQQEDSAVYLCASSLVGQVDYEQYFGPGTRLTVT.

The table lists this clonotype with a few counts. CDR3 in amino acids: CSGRTGSTDTQYF. The CDR3 nucleotides are TGCAGTGGCCGGACGGGCAGCACAGATACGCAGTATTTT. V usage is TRBV20-1 and J usage is TRBJ2-3, with D unresolved. Germline lookup yields CDR1 DFQATT and CDR2 SNEGSKA (reference sequence). This CDR3 contains 13 residues. V shed 7 bases and J shed 0 bases, with 11 bases lying between them.

The chain uses TRBV18 and TRBJ2-1; TRBD1 aligns across 9 bases. The trim removed 3 bases at V and 6 bases at J, leaving 3 bases unmatched. CDR3 size: 14 residues. Germline lookup yields CDR1 KGHSH and CDR2 LQKENI. CDR3 sequence: CASSPRTGVNEQFF. The CDR3 region has the DNA TGTGCCAGCTCACCGCGGACAGGGGTCAATGAGCAGTTCTTC.

As concerns this clonotype: This CDR3 is missing its conserved last phenylalanine or tryptophan, likely due to a read error. The rearrangement joins TRBV20-1 to TRBJ2-7; D uncertain. Germline V gene sequence: CDR1 DFQATT, CDR2 SNEGSKA (reference sequence). There are 14 residues in the CDR3. With 0 bases removed from V and 4 bases from J, the gap between germline ends came to 13 bases. CDR3 DNA: TGCAGTGCTAGAGAGGAAGCGTTCAGGTACGAGCAGTACCTC. Its protein is CSAREEAFRYEQYL.

The chain is built from TRBV12-3 or TRBV12-4 and TRBJ2-7, with a possible D match to TRBD2 (5 bases). The CDR3 runs to 13 residues. Trimming took 1 base from V and 2 from J, leaving 6 bases between them. Here the CDR3 DNA reads TGTGCCAGCAGTTTAGACGGGACCTACGAGCAGTACTTC. It specifies CASSLDGTYEQYF.

The chain links TRBV20-1 to TRBJ2-1; 9 nucleotides agree with TRBD2. Germline V gene lookup returns CDR1 DFQATT and CDR2 SNEGSKA (reference sequence). This CDR3 spans 16 amino acids. The V gene end was trimmed by 0 bases and the J gene end by 4 bases; junction bases not matched to a gene: 7. The CDR3 nucleotides read TGCAGTGCTAGAGATTGGGTAGCGGGGGTATACAATGAGCAGTTCTTC. Translated, it gives CSARDWVAGVYNEQFF.

This clonotype was recorded many times. The chain combines TRBV7-2 with TRBJ1-3; D may be TRBD1 (5 bases). The CDR3 covers 16 residues. With 5 bases removed from V and 4 bases from J, the gap between germline ends came to 18 bases. Germline V gives CDR1 SGHTA, CDR2 FQGNSA. CDR3 sequence (DNA): TGTGCCAGCAGCCGCCCATTCGGCAGGGCGGGAAACACCATATATTTT. Its translation: CASSRPFGRAGNTIYF.

This clonotype was recorded at least ten times. The chain uses TRBV7-2 and TRBJ2-7; no clear D gene. Per germline, CDR1 SGHTA and CDR2 FQGNSA. The CDR3 totals 13 residues. Trimming removed 2 bases at V and 3 bases at J, with 8 bases between. The CDR3 DNA follows: TGTGCCAGCAGCTTAAGTTCTTTCTACGAGCAGTACTTC. Protein: CASSLSSFYEQYF.

This clonotype was counted a few times. The V call is TRBV10-2, the J call TRBJ2-7; D gene ambiguous. Between the trimmed V and J ends, which lost 3 bases and 4 bases, there was a span of 13 bases. Looked up from germline, CDR1 is WSHSY and CDR2 is SAAADI. There are 14 residues in the CDR3. The CDR3 bases are TGCGCCAGCAGTGACCCCCGAAGAGCATACGAGCAGTACTTC. This encodes CASSDPRRAYEQYF.

This clonotype was counted between two and nine times. CDR3 DNA sequence: TGTGCCAGCAGCTTAAAGAAGGGTGCCCTTTCACCCCTCCACTTT. Protein sequence: CASSLKKGALSPLHF. The chain recombines TRBV7-2 with TRBJ1-6, with D hard to call. Trimming cost V 2 bases and J 9 bases, with 14 bases left between them. The germline CDR1 and CDR2 sequences are SGHTA and FQGNSA. The CDR3 is 15 amino acids.

The chain links TRBV10-3 to TRBJ2-7, with a possible D match to TRBD1 (6 bases). This CDR3 comprises 12 residues. Per the germline V gene, CDR1 is ENHRY and CDR2 is SYGVKD. V lost 7 bases and J lost 3, with 10 bases in between. CDR3 sequence: CAIKAGDYEQYF. The CDR3 region has the DNA TGTGCCATCAAGGCAGGGGACTACGAGCAGTACTTC.

This clonotype has only a few counts. This chain links TRBV20-1 with TRBJ2-5; possibly TRBD1 or TRBD2 for D (5 bases each). There are 12 residues in the CDR3. With 6 bases removed from V and 1 base from J, the gap between germline ends came to 9 bases. Germline V lookup: CDR1 DFQATT, CDR2 SNEGSKA (reference sequence). CDR3 region: CSAGAVQETQYF. The CDR3 region has the DNA TGCAGTGCCGGGGCAGTCCAAGAGACCCAGTACTTC.

V usage is TRBV12-3 or TRBV12-4 and J usage is TRBJ2-1, with a possible D match to TRBD1 (6 bases). Between the trimmed V and J ends, which lost 1 base and 8 bases, there was a span of 18 bases. The CDR3 is made up of 16 amino acids. In DNA form, the CDR3 reads TGTGCCAGCAGTTTAGGAGTAAGGACAGTGGGCGATGAGCAGTTCTTC. This encodes CASSLGVRTVGDEQFF.

The CDR3 protein is CASSPRRELFF. CDR3 in DNA: TGTGCCAGCAGCCCTCGGAGGGAGCTGTTTTTT. This chain uses TRBV2 with TRBJ2-2, with D uncertain. V gave up 6 bases and J gave up 9 bases, with 8 bases separating them. Germline CDR1 SNHLY, CDR2 FYNNEI. The CDR3 spans 11 residues.

The CDR3 DNA sequence: TGTGCCAGCAGCTTAGGGGCGGGGGGGCCCGAAGATACGCAGTATTTT. Its protein product is CASSLGAGGPEDTQYF. V gene TRBV7-8 combines with J gene TRBJ2-3, with 9 bases aligning to TRBD2. V shed 1 base and J 5 bases; nucleotides not matched to a gene: 7. The CDR3 consists of 16 residues. The germline CDR1 and CDR2 sequences are SGHVS and FQNEAQ.

This sequence joins TRBV7-2 and TRBJ1-5; tentative D call: TRBD1 (6 bases). V lost 4 bases to trimming and J lost 1 base, with 11 bases between them. Germline V CDR1 and CDR2: SGHTA, FQGNSA. This CDR3 comprises 15 residues. For the CDR3, the DNA is TGTGCCAGCAGCTACAGGGTGGGCAGCAATCAGCCCCAGCATTTT. This sequence encodes CASSYRVGSNQPQHF.

The gene calls are TRBV5-1 and TRBJ1-1; D gene uncertain. The CDR3 runs 13 residues. V was shortened by 6 bases and J by 0 bases, with 9 bases between the two germline ends. Germline V CDR1 and CDR2: SGHRS, YFSETQ. The CDR3 protein is CASTASVNTEAFF. CDR3 sequence (DNA): TGCGCCAGCACCGCTTCTGTGAACACTGAAGCTTTCTTT.